A single sample gave rise to the 32 T cell receptor beta chains below, sequenced in a study of blood T cell repertoires in COVID-19. TCRdb's table, derived via immunoSEQ multiplex PCR, lists solely in-frame clones and lacks some. The sample has roughly 77,000 clones, around four fifths seen once. The sequencing sample was made of peripheral blood. Source of these receptors: a human donor in a cohort sampled during active COVID-19.

V is TRBV6-5 and J is TRBJ1-3, with a weak D call TRBD1 (5 bases). The CDR3 is 12 residues long. Germline V gives CDR1 MNHEY, CDR2 SVGAGI. The ends were cut back, 7 bases at V and 2 bases at J, with 6 bases in the middle. The CDR3 nucleotides read TGTGCCAGCAAGGGGACTGGAAACACCATATATTTT. This sequence encodes CASKGTGNTIYF.

The chain carries TRBV6-6 and TRBJ2-7; TRBD1 matches 7 bases. With 9 bases clipped from V and 2 bases from J, the junction kept 4 bases outside the gene matches. The CDR3 length is 12 residues. Germline-derived CDR1 and CDR2 are MNHNY and SVGAGI (reference sequence). CDR3 loop: CASSQGAYEQYF. CDR3 nucleotides: TGTGCCAGTTCCCAGGGGGCCTACGAGCAGTACTTC.

The V gene is TRBV5-1, the J gene TRBJ2-5; TRBD1 aligns across 7 bases. The CDR3 is 17 amino acids. V shed 1 base, J shed 4 bases, and the junction held 13 bases outside the gene matches. Germline CDR1 reads SGHRS; CDR2 reads YFSETQ. For the CDR3, the DNA is TGCGCCAGCAGCTTGATTCCCCTTACAGGGGTGGGAGAGACCCAGTACTTC. This codes for CASSLIPLTGVGETQYF.

The rearrangement joins TRBV7-9 to TRBJ1-6, with 7 bases identical to TRBD1. Per germline, CDR1 SEHNR and CDR2 FQNEAQ (reference sequence). The V segment lost 2 bases and the J segment 8 bases; nucleotides outside the gene matches: 0. The CDR3 is 13 residues long. DNA of the CDR3: TGTGCCAGCAGCTTACAGGGGGATTCACCCCTCCACTTT. Encoded protein: CASSLQGDSPLHF.

This clone was picked up a small number of times. The V and J genes are TRBV9 and TRBJ1-1; the D gene is possibly TRBD1 (6 bases). Trimming cost V 5 bases and J 11 bases, with 16 bases left between them. This CDR3 is 12 amino acids long. Germline-derived CDR1 and CDR2 are SGDLS and YYNGEE. The CDR3 bases are TGTGCCAGCAGTCGTACAGGGTTTGGGGCTTTCTTT. Its protein is CASSRTGFGAFF. The entire variable domain, with the rest obtained from reference TRBV9 and TRBJ1-1, is as follows: DSGVTQTPKHLITATGQRVTLRCSPRSGDLSVYWYQQSLDQGLQFLIQYYNGEERAKGNILERFSAQQFPDLHSELNLSSLELGDSALYFCASSRTGFGAFFGQGTRLTVV.

This sequence joins TRBV7-8 and TRBJ2-3; no clear D gene. This CDR3 region has 14 residues. Trimming took 1 base from V and 1 from J, leaving 6 bases between them. Per the germline V gene, CDR1 is SGHVS and CDR2 is FQNEAQ. The CDR3 reads CASSLDRGTDTQYF. Written as DNA, the CDR3 is TGTGCCAGCAGCTTAGATCGGGGCACAGATACGCAGTATTTT.

This clone was seen a few times. V and J are TRBV6-6 and TRBJ1-4; D is perhaps TRBD1 (5 bases). The CDR3 loop spans 14 amino acids. The V gene's germline CDR1 is MNHNY and CDR2 SVGAGI (reference sequence). V lost 6 bases and J 0 bases, leaving 8 bases between the germline ends. The CDR3, as DNA: TGTGCCAGCAGATTGACAGCAACTAATGAAAAACTGTTTTTT. This sequence encodes CASRLTATNEKLFF.

This clone occurred a few times. The rearrangement uses TRBV11-2 and TRBJ1-1, with 8 bases fitting TRBD1. Unmatched junction bases numbered 10, after V lost 5 bases and J lost 8 bases. The germline V gene has CDR1 SGHAT and CDR2 FQNNGV. The CDR3 covers 14 residues. CDR3 sequence (DNA): TGTGCCAGCAGCCCAACCGGGACAGGACCCGAAGCTTTCTTT. Translated: CASSPTGTGPEAFF.

This chain uses TRBV29-1 with TRBJ2-3; TRBD2 matches 7 bases. The CDR3 loop spans 12 amino acids. V lost 4 bases to trimming and J lost 3 bases; unmatched junction nucleotides: 1. Germline V gene data show CDR1 as SQVTM and CDR2 as ANQGSEA. The CDR3 sequence: CSVGEGTDTQYF. CDR3 DNA sequence: TGCAGCGTTGGGGAGGGGACAGATACGCAGTATTTT.

This clone was counted a few times. The chain employs TRBV14 and TRBJ2-5; D gene ambiguous. The germline V and J ends were trimmed by 0 bases and 5 bases, with 7 bases remaining between them. The CDR3 loop spans 13 amino acids. CDR1 and CDR2 from the germline V gene are SGHDN and FVKESK. In nucleotides, the CDR3 is TGTGCCAGCAGCCAAGATAGGCGGGAGACCCAGTACTTC. It is translated as CASSQDRRETQYF.

The J gene is TRBJ1-1, the V gene TRBV19, with D unclear. This CDR3 contains 11 residues. Trimming stripped 5 bases from V and 5 bases from J, with 6 bases between. Looked up from germline, CDR1 is LNHDA and CDR2 is SQIVND (reference sequence). CDR3 protein: CASSFYTEAFF. CDR3 in DNA: TGTGCCAGTAGTTTTTATACTGAAGCTTTCTTT.

J is TRBJ1-1 and V is TRBV3-1 (or the pseudogene TRBV3-2); a weak D match, TRBD1 (5 bases). Germline CDR1 LGHDT, CDR2 YNNKEL (reference sequence). V shed 4 bases and J shed 5 bases, with 14 bases lying between them. There are 14 residues in the CDR3. CDR3 DNA sequence: TGTGCCAGCAGCCCCGCCTCAGGGCGTACTGAAGCTTTCTTT. The encoded protein is CASSPASGRTEAFF.

The chain is built from TRBV18 and TRBJ2-7; D is possibly TRBD1 (6 bases). Germline V lookup: CDR1 KGHSH, CDR2 LQKENI. CDR3 length: 16 amino acids. The V gene lost 3 bases and the J gene lost 0 bases, with 15 bases spanning the gap. The CDR3 is CASSPVGPGASYEQYF. CDR3 DNA: TGTGCCAGCTCACCCGTGGGGCCAGGGGCCTCCTACGAGCAGTACTTC.

The chain links TRBV7-9 to TRBJ1-6, with 9 bases aligning to TRBD1. Germline lookup yields CDR1 SEHNR and CDR2 FQNEAQ (reference sequence). V lost 5 bases and J lost 7; bases outside the gene matches: 3. This CDR3 comprises 14 residues. The chain's CDR3 is CASSRGQGNSPLHF. The CDR3 nucleotides read TGTGCCAGCAGCCGCGGACAGGGGAATTCACCCCTCCACTTT.

This chain joins TRBV10-3 and TRBJ1-1; 7 bases are shared with TRBD1. V was clipped by 6 bases and J by 11 bases; unmatched bases: 6. The CDR3 sequence is 11 residues long. Germline loops: CDR1 ENHRY, CDR2 SYGVKD. Here the CDR3 reads CAISPGQMAFF. Written as DNA, the CDR3 is TGTGCCATCAGCCCGGGACAGATGGCTTTCTTT.

This sequence joins TRBV3-1 (or the pseudogene TRBV3-2) and TRBJ2-5; TRBD1 matches 8 bases. The CDR3 length is 16 residues. V shed 4 bases, J shed 3 bases, and the junction held 10 bases outside the gene matches. Germline V gene lookup returns CDR1 LGHDT and CDR2 YNNKEL (reference sequence). The CDR3 protein is CASSPSQRQGKETQYF. In nucleotides, the CDR3 is TGTGCCAGCAGCCCCAGCCAAAGACAGGGGAAAGAGACCCAGTACTTC.

For the CDR3, the DNA is TGCGCCAGCAGCTTGGGACAGGCAGAGACCCAGTACTTC. Translated, it gives CASSLGQAETQYF. The chain employs TRBV5-1 and TRBJ2-5, with TRBD1 as a possible D gene (6 bases). The V and J ends lost 0 bases and 4 bases respectively, with 7 bases between them. From germline, CDR1 is SGHRS and CDR2 YFSETQ. The CDR3 covers 13 residues.

The V and J genes are TRBV2 and TRBJ1-1, with D tentatively TRBD1 (6 bases). Germline loops: CDR1 SNHLY, CDR2 FYNNEI. This CDR3 region has 13 residues. V was shortened by 4 bases and J by 1 base, with 7 bases between the two germline ends. CDR3 sequence (DNA): TGTGCCAGCAGTGCACAGGGGAACACTGAAGCTTTCTTT. Its protein is CASSAQGNTEAFF.

V and J are TRBV4-1 and TRBJ1-5; D remains unclear. In germline, CDR1 is MGHRA, CDR2 YSYEKL. The CDR3 sequence is 16 residues long. V shed 3 bases and J shed 4 bases, with 16 bases lying between them. The CDR3 DNA reads as TGCGCCAGCAGCCAGCCGGACGGCCGAGGGAATCAGCCCCAGCATTTT. Protein product: CASSQPDGRGNQPQHF.

This clone has just a few counts. This chain joins TRBV10-2 and TRBJ1-5, with D possibly matching TRBD1 (5 bases). Trimming took 0 bases from V and 0 from J, leaving 18 bases between them. This CDR3 contains 19 residues. CDR1 and CDR2 (germline): WSHSY, SAAADI. CDR3 coding DNA: TGCGCCAGCAGTGAGTCGGGAGGGGCCCTAATCCATAGCAATCAGCCCCAGCATTTT. Translated, it gives CASSESGGALIHSNQPQHF.

V is TRBV5-1 and J is TRBJ2-1, with D possibly matching TRBD1 (6 bases). CDR1 and CDR2 from the germline V gene are SGHRS and YFSETQ. Trimming removed 1 base at V and 2 bases at J, with 7 bases between. The CDR3 contains 14 residues. The CDR3 sequence: CASSLQGPYNEQFF. The CDR3 DNA sequence: TGCGCCAGCAGCTTGCAGGGGCCCTACAATGAGCAGTTCTTC.

The J gene is TRBJ2-7, the V gene TRBV3-1 (or the pseudogene TRBV3-2), with 11 bases lining up with TRBD2. The CDR3 runs 14 residues. Trimming at V came to 6 bases and at J to 6 bases, leaving 7 bases not matched to a gene. The V gene's germline CDR1 is LGHDT and CDR2 YNNKEL (reference sequence). The CDR3 DNA sequence: TGTGCCAGCAGTCGTAGCGGGGGGGCGCGCGAGCAGTACTTC. This encodes CASSRSGGAREQYF.

The V gene is TRBV28, the J gene TRBJ1-6, with D tentatively TRBD1 (6 bases). This CDR3 comprises 14 residues. The germline V gene has CDR1 MDHEN and CDR2 SYDVKM. Trimming stripped 4 bases from V and 5 bases from J, with 9 bases between. In DNA, the CDR3 is TGTGCCAGCAGTTGGCAGGGGAATAATTCACCCCTCCACTTT. Translation gives CASSWQGNNSPLHF.

The genes are TRBV5-1 and TRBJ2-7, with D maybe TRBD2 (6 bases). V lost 1 base and J lost 2, with 10 bases in between. From germline, CDR1 is SGHRS and CDR2 YFSETQ. This CDR3 is built from 14 residues. This CDR3 reads CASSLFGGTYEQYF. CDR3 nucleotides: TGCGCCAGCAGCTTGTTCGGGGGTACCTACGAGCAGTACTTC.

CDR3: CASRAISNGEAFF. The CDR3 nucleotides are TGCGCCAGCAGGGCGATAAGTAATGGAGAGGCTTTCTTT. The rearrangement uses TRBV5-1 and TRBJ1-1, with no clear D. Trimming removed 5 bases from V and 11 bases from J, with 19 bases in between. Per germline, CDR1 SGHRS and CDR2 YFSETQ. This CDR3 region has 13 residues.

This sequence joins TRBV30 and TRBJ1-1; 10 nucleotides agree with TRBD1. The V segment lost 2 bases and the J segment 4 bases; nucleotides outside the gene matches: 4. The V gene's germline CDR1 is GTSNPN and CDR2 SVGIG (reference sequence). CDR3 length equals 14 residues. For the CDR3, the DNA is TGTGCCTGGAGTTCGACAGGGGGCACCACTGAAGCTTTCTTT. Translation gives CAWSSTGGTTEAFF.

The chain joins TRBV3-1 (or the pseudogene TRBV3-2) to TRBJ1-1; 11 bases map to TRBD1. V lost 5 bases, J lost 5 bases, and 7 bases stayed unmatched. CDR3 length equals 15 residues. Germline assignment: CDR1 LGHDT and CDR2 YNNKEL (reference sequence). The CDR3 bases are TGTGCCAGCAGCGCGGGACAGGGGGTTTTTACTGAAGCTTTCTTT. It is translated as CASSAGQGVFTEAFF.

The J gene is TRBJ1-2, the V gene TRBV9; 7 nucleotides align to TRBD1. Germline V gene data show CDR1 as SGDLS and CDR2 as YYNGEE. After removal of 3 bases from V and 4 bases from J, the junction contained 3 bases not matched to a gene. The CDR3 consists of 13 residues. The CDR3 here is CASSEQGTYGYTF. The CDR3 DNA follows: TGTGCCAGCAGCGAACAGGGGACCTATGGCTACACCTTC. The full variable domain, in which reference TRBV9 and TRBJ1-2 provide the parts outside the CDR3, is DSGVTQTPKHLITATGQRVTLRCSPRSGDLSVYWYQQSLDQGLQFLIQYYNGEERAKGNILERFSAQQFPDLHSELNLSSLELGDSALYFCASSEQGTYGYTFGSGTRLTVV.

This clone has more than one count but fewer than ten. V is TRBV5-1 and J is TRBJ2-7; TRBD2 agrees at 8 bases. V trimming: 1 base; J trimming: 5 bases; junction bases outside the gene matches: 8. The CDR3 sequence is 15 residues long. Germline V gene data show CDR1 as SGHRS and CDR2 as YFSETQ. The CDR3, as DNA: TGCGCCAGCAGCTTGCTGGGTACTAGCGGCGACGAGCAGTACTTC. It is translated as CASSLLGTSGDEQYF.

A few counts support this clone. The gene calls are TRBV7-9 and TRBJ1-3, with D unclear. The CDR3 length is 13 residues. CDR1 is SEHNR, CDR2 FQNEAQ, per germline (reference sequence). V lost 4 bases, J lost 3 bases, and 7 bases lay in between. As DNA, the CDR3 is TGTGCCAGCAGCTCGACATTTGGAAACACCATATATTTT. Translating gives CASSSTFGNTIYF.

The V and J genes are TRBV6-6 and TRBJ2-3, with 7 nucleotides matching TRBD1. Germline V gene lookup returns CDR1 MNHNY and CDR2 SVGAGI (reference sequence). V trimming: 4 bases; J trimming: 0 bases; junction bases outside the gene matches: 7. CDR3 size: 16 residues. Here the CDR3 reads CASSLSNRGSTDTQYF. CDR3 DNA sequence: TGTGCCAGCAGTTTAAGTAACAGGGGCAGCACAGATACGCAGTATTTT.

This chain connects TRBV9 to TRBJ1-1; TRBD1 matches 7 bases. CDR3 length: 15 amino acids. CDR1 SGDLS and CDR2 YYNGEE come from the germline V gene. V shed 0 bases and J 1 base; nucleotides not matched to a gene: 3. The CDR3 here is CASSVEGQPNTEAFF. CDR3 coding DNA: TGTGCCAGCAGCGTAGAGGGACAGCCGAACACTGAAGCTTTCTTT. The variable domain in full, with the rest retrieved from reference TRBV9 and TRBJ1-1, is DSGVTQTPKHLITATGQRVTLRCSPRSGDLSVYWYQQSLDQGLQFLIQYYNGEERAKGNILERFSAQQFPDLHSELNLSSLELGDSALYFCASSVEGQPNTEAFFGQGTRLTVV.